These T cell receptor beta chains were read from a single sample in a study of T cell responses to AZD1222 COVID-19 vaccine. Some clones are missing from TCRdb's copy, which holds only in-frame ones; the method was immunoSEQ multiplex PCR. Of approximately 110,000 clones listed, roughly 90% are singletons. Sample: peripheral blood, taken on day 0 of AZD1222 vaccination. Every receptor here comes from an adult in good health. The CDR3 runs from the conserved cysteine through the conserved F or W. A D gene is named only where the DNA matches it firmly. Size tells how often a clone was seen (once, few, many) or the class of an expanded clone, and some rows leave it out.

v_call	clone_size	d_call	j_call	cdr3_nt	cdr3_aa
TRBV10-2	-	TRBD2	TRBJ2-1	TGCGCCAGCAGCCCTAGCGGGAGGTATGAGCAGTTCTTC	CASSPSGRYEQFF
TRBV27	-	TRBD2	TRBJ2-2	TGTGCCAGCAGTTTTCAAGGACTAGCGGGAGGGCCCTCGGCCGGGGAGCTGTTTTTT	CASSFQGLAGGPSAGELFF
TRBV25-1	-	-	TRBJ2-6	TGTGCCAGCAGTTGGGGAGTGGAAGCCAACGTCCTGACTTTC	CASSWGVEANVLTF
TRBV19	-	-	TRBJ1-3	TGTGCCAGTACCGATCGAATGGAGGTCGGAAACACCATATATTTT	CASTDRMEVGNTIYF
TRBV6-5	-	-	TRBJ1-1	TGTGCCAGCAGACAGGAGACGTTTGAAGCTTTCTTT	CASRQETFEAFF
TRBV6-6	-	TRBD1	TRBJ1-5	TGTGCCAGCAGCCAACCGACCAGGGGGTACAATCAGCCCCAGCATTTT	CASSQPTRGYNQPQHF
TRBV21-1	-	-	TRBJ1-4	TGTGCCAGCAGTAAAAGTGGGGGTAATACTAATGAAAAACTGTTTTTT	CASSKSGGNTNEKLFF
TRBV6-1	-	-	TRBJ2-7	TGTGCCAGCAGTGAGGGCCTGGGAGTTTACGAGCAGTACTTC	CASSEGLGVYEQYF
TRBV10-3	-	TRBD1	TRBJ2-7	TGTGCCATCAGTGACGGGGACAGGGCCGATTCCTACGAGCAGTACTTC	CAISDGDRADSYEQYF
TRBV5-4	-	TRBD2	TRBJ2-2	TGTGCCAGCCCATACGTCCGGGAGGGGGACACCGGGGAGCTGTTTTTT	CASPYVREGDTGELFF
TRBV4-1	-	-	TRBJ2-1	TGCGCCAGCAGCCAAACTCAGGGCGCTATATATGAGCAGTTCTTC	CASSQTQGAIYEQFF
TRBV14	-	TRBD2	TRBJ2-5	TGTGCCAGCAGCCGGACTAGCGGGGTCGAGGGAGAGACCCAGTACTTC	CASSRTSGVEGETQYF
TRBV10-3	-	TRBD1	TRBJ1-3	TGTGCCATCAATGCCGGGACAGGGAACTCTGGAAACACCATATATTTT	CAINAGTGNSGNTIYF
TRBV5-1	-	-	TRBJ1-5	TGCGCCAGCAGCTTGGCTGGGGGGAATCAGCCCCAGCATTTT	CASSLAGGNQPQHF
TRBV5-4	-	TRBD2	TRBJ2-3	TGTGCCAGCAGCACGCTATTAGCGGGAGCGGTAGATACGCAGTATTTT	CASSTLLAGAVDTQYF
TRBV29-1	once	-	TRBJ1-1	TGCAGCGCAGGATTGGCAAGGGACACTGAAGCTTTCTTT	CSAGLARDTEAFF
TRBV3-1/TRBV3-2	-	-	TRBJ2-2	TGTGCCAGCAGCCAAGATTCAGCAGGGCGGGAGCTGTTTTTT	CASSQDSAGRELFF
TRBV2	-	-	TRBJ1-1	TGTGCCAGCAAGCGGGACACCGAGAATGAAGCTTTCTTT	CASKRDTENEAFF
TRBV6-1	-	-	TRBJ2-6	TGTGCCAGCAGTGAAGTCGGGGCTGGGGCCAACGTCCTGACTTTC	CASSEVGAGANVLTF
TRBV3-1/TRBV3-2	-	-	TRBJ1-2	TGTGCCAGCAGCCAAGGGATCTATGGCTACACCTTC	CASSQGIYGYTF
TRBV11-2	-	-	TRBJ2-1	TGTGCCAGCAGCTTAGGGTCTCACCCCGACAATGAGCAGTTCTTC	CASSLGSHPDNEQFF
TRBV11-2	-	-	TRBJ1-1	TGTGCCAGCAGGTTACAGGGTCTAAACACTGAAGCTTTCTTT	CASRLQGLNTEAFF
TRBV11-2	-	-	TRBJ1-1	TGTGCCAGCAGCGCTAGTTGGACTGAAGCTTTCTTT	CASSASWTEAFF
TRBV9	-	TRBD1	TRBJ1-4	TGTGCCAGCAGCGTCGTCCCGGGACAGGGAGAACTGTTTTTT	CASSVVPGQGELFF
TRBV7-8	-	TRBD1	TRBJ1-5	TGTGCCAGCAGCTTAACGGCAGGGGGCTCCAATCAGCCCCAGCATTTT	CASSLTAGGSNQPQHF
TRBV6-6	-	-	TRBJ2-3	TGTGCCAGCAGGTCGGGACCCGGCACAGATACGCAGTATTTT	CASRSGPGTDTQYF
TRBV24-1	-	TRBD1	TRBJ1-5	TGTGCCACCAGTGACCCCGGACAGGGGGAAGGTCAGCCCCAGCATTTT	CATSDPGQGEGQPQHF
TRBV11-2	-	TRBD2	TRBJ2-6	TGTGCCAGCAGCTTAGATAGGGGTAGCGGGAGCGCCTGGGCCAACGTCCTGACTTTC	CASSLDRGSGSAWANVLTF
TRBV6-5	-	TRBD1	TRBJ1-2	TGTGCCAGCAGCCGTGACAGGGGCTATGGCTACACCTTC	CASSRDRGYGYTF
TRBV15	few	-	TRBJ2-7	TGTGCCACCAGCAGAGACAGGAATTCCTACGAGCAGTACTTC	CATSRDRNSYEQYF
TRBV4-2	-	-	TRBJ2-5	TGTGCCAGCAGCCAAGGTCCCGGTGGCCCCCAAGAGACCCAGTACTTC	CASSQGPGGPQETQYF